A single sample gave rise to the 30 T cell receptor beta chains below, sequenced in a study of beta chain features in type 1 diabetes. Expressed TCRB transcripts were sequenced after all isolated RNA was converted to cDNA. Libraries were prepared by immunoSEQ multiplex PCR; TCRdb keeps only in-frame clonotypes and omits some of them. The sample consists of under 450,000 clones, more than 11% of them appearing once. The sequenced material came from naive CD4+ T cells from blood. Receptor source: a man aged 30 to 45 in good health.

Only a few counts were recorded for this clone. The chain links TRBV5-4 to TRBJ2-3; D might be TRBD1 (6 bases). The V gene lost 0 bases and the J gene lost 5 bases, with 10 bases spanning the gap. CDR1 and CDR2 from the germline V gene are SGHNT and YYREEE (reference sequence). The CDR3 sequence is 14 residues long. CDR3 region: CASSLGQGRDTQYF. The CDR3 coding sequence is TGTGCCAGCAGCTTGGGGCAGGGGAGAGATACGCAGTATTTT.

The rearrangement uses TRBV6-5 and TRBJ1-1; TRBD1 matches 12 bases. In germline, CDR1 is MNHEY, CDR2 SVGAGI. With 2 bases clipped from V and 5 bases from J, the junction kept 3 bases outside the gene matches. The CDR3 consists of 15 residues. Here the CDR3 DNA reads TGTGCCAGCAGTTACGGGACAGGGGGCCTTACTGAAGCTTTCTTT. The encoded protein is CASSYGTGGLTEAFF.

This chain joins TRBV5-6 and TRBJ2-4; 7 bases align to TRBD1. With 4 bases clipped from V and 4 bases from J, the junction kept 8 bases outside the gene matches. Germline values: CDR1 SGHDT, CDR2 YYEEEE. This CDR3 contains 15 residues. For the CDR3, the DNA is TGTGCCAGCAGCAATGCCGGGACAGCTAAAAACATTCAGTACTTC. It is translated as CASSNAGTAKNIQYF.

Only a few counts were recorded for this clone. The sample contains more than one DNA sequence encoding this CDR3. For the CDR3, the DNA is TGCAGCGTGGGGACAGATACGCAGTATTTT. Translated: CSVGTDTQYF. The chain combines TRBV29-1 with TRBJ2-3; D unclear. The V end lost 6 bases, the J end lost 3 bases, and 4 bases lay between the germline ends. Germline values: CDR1 SQVTM, CDR2 ANQGSEA. CDR3 length: 10 residues.

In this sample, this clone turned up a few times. Written as DNA, the CDR3 is TGTGCCAGCAGCGGGGCTCGGGAATACACAGATACGCAGTATTTT. This translates into CASSGAREYTDTQYF. The chain employs TRBV5-8 and TRBJ2-3; either TRBD1 or TRBD2 may supply D (5 bases each). The CDR3 contains 15 residues. V was shortened by 4 bases and J by 2 bases, with 14 bases between the two germline ends. Germline V gives CDR1 SGHTS, CDR2 YDEGEE.

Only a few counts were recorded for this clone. The DNA of the CDR3 is TGTGCCAGCAGCTTTTCCTGGACCCAAGAGACCCAGTACTTC. It specifies CASSFSWTQETQYF. The rearrangement links TRBV7-9 to TRBJ2-5, with unresolved D. This CDR3 is built from 14 residues. Per the germline V gene, CDR1 is SEHNR and CDR2 is FQNEAQ (reference sequence). The V gene lost 3 bases and the J gene lost 1 base, with 9 bases spanning the gap.

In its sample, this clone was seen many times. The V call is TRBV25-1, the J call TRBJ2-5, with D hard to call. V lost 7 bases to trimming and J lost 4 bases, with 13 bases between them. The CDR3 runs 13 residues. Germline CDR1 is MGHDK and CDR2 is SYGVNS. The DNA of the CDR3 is TGTGCCAGCACCACAATAGGCATAGAGACCCAGTACTTC. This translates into CASTTIGIETQYF.

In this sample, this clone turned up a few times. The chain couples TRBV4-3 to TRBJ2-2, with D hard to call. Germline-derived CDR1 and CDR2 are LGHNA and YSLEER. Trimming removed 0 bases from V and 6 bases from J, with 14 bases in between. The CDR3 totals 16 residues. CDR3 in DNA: TGCGCCAGCAGCCAAGACGTCAGAACGTTATCCGGGGAGCTGTTTTTT. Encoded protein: CASSQDVRTLSGELFF.

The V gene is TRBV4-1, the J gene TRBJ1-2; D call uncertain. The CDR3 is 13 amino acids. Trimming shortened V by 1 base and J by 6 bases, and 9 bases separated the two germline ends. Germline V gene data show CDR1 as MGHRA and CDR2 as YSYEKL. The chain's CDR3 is CASSQGPGNGYTF. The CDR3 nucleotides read TGCGCCAGCAGCCAAGGCCCGGGGAATGGCTACACCTTC.

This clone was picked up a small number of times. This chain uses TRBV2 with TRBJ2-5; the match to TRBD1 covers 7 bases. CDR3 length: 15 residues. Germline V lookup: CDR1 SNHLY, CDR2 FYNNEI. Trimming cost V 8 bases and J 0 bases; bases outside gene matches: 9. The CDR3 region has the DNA TGTGCCAGCCCCAGGGGGATTGGGGACCAAGAGACCCAGTACTTC. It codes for CASPRGIGDQETQYF.

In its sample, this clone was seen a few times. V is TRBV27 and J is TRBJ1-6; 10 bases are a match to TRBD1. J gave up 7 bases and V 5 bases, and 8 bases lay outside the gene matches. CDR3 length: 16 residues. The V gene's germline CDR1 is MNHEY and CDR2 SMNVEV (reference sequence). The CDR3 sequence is CASSMGTGAKNSPLHF. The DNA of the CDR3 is TGTGCCAGCAGTATGGGGACAGGGGCTAAGAATTCACCCCTCCACTTT.

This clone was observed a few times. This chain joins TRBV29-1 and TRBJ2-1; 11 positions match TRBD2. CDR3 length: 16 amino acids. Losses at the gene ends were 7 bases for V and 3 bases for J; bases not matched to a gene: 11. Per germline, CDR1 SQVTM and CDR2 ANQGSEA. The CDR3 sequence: CSANSGGALNYNEQFF. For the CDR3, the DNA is TGCAGCGCGAATAGCGGGGGGGCTCTTAACTACAATGAGCAGTTCTTC.

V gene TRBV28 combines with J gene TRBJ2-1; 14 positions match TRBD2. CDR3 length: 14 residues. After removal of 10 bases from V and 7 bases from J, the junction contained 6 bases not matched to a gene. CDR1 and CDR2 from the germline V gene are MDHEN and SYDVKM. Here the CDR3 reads CATGLAGGTNEQFF. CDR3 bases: TGTGCCACTGGACTAGCGGGAGGAACGAATGAGCAGTTCTTC.

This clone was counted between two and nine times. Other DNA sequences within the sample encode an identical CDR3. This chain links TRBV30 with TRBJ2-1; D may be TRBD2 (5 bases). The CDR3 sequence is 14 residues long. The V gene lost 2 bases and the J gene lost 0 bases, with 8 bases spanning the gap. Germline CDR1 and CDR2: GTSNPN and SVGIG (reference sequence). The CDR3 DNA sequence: TGTGCCTGGAGTTTAGGGAGCTCCTACAATGAGCAGTTCTTC. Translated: CAWSLGSSYNEQFF. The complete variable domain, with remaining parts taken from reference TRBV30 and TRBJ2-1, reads SQTIHQWPATLVQPVGSPLSLECTVEGTSNPNLYWYRQAAGRGLQLLFYSVGIGQISSEVPQNLSASRPQDRQFILSSKKLLLSDSGFYLCAWSLGSSYNEQFFGPGTRLTVL.

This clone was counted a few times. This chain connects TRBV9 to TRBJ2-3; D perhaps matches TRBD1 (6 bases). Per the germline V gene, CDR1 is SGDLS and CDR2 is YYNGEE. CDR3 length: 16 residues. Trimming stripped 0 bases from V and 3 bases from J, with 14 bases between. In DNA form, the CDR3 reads TGTGCCAGCAGCGTAGACCCCGGGACACAAACAGATACGCAGTATTTT. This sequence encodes CASSVDPGTQTDTQYF.

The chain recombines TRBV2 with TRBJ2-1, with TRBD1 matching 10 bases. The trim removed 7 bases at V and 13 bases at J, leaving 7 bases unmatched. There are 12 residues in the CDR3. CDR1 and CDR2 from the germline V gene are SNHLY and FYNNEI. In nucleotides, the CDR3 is TGTGCCAGCAACCAGGACAGGGGGAATCAGTTCTTC. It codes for CASNQDRGNQFF.

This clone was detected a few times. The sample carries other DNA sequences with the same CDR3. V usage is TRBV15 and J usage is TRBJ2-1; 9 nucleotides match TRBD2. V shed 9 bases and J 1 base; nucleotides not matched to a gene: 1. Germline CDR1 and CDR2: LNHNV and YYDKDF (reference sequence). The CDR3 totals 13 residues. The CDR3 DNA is TGTGCCACAAGCGGGGGGTCCTACAATGAGCAGTTCTTC. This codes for CATSGGSYNEQFF.

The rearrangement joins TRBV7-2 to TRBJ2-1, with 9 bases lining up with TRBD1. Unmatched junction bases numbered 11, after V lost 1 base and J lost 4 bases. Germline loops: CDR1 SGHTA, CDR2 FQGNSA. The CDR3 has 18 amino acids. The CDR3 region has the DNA TGTGCCAGCAGCTTAGTGGCCCCCGGACAGGGGACATACAATGAGCAGTTCTTC. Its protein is CASSLVAPGQGTYNEQFF.

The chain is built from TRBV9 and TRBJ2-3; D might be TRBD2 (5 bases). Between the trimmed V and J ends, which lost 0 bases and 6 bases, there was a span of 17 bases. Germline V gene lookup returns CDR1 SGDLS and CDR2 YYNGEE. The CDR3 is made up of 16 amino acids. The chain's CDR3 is CASSVDGTGGIDTQYF. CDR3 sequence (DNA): TGTGCCAGCAGCGTAGATGGTACTGGAGGAATCGATACGCAGTATTTT.

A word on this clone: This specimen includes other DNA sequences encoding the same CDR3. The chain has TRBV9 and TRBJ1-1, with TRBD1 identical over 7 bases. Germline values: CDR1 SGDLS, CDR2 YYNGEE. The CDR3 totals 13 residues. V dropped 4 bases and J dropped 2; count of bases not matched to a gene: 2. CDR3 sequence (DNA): TGTGCCAGCAGCCGGACAGGCAACACTGAAGCTTTCTTT. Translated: CASSRTGNTEAFF.

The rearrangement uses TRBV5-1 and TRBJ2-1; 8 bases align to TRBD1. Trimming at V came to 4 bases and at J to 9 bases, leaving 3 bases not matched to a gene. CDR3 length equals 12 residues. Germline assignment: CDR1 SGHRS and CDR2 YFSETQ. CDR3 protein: CASSLGQAEQFF. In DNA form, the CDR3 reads TGCGCCAGCAGCCTGGGACAGGCTGAGCAGTTCTTC.

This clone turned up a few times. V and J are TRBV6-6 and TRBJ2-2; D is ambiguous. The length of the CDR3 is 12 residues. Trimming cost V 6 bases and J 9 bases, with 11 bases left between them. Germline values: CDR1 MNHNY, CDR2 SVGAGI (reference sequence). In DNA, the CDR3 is TGTGCCAGCAGCGGATCTATTCGGGAGCTGTTTTTT. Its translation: CASSGSIRELFF.

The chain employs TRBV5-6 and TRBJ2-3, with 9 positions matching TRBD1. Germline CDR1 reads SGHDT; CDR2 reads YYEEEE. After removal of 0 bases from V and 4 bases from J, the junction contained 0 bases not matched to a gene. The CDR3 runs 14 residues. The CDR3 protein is CASSLGQGADTQYF. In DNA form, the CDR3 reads TGTGCCAGCAGCTTGGGACAGGGGGCAGATACGCAGTATTTT.

In DNA, the CDR3 is TGTGCCAGCAGCCAGGGGACAGGCGGGGCCAACGTCCTGACTTTC. Protein: CASSQGTGGANVLTF. V is TRBV7-2 and J is TRBJ2-6; 8 bases agree with TRBD1. The CDR3 is 15 residues long. Trimming took 5 bases from V and 4 from J; bases not matched to a gene: 4. Germline V gives CDR1 SGHTA, CDR2 FQGNSA.

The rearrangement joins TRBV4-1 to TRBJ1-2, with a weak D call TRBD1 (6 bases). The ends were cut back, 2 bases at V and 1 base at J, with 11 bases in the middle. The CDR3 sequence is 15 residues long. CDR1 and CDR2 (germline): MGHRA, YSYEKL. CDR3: CASSQNGQLNYGYTF. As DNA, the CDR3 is TGCGCCAGCAGCCAAAACGGACAGCTTAACTATGGCTACACCTTC.

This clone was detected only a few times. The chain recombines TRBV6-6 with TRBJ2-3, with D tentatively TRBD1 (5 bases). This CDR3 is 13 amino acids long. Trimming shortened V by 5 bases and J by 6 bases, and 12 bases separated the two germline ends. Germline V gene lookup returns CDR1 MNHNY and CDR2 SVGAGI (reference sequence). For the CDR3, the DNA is TGTGCCAGCAGTACCCGAAGGGGCGATACGCAGTATTTT. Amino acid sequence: CASSTRRGDTQYF.

The CDR3 bases are TGTGCCAGCAGCCAAGGGACAGGGGGCGGATCCTACGAGCAGTACTTC. Its translation: CASSQGTGGGSYEQYF. The chain recombines TRBV5-4 with TRBJ2-7, with TRBD1 matching 12 bases. Germline CDR1 is SGHNT and CDR2 is YYREEE (reference sequence). The CDR3 spans 16 residues. Trimming cost V 4 bases and J 1 base; bases outside gene matches: 6.

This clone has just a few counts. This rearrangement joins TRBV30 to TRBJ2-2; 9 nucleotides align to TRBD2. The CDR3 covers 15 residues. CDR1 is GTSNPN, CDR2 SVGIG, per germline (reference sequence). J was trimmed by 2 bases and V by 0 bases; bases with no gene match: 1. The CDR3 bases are TGTGCCTGGAGTGTTCTAGCGGGAAACACCGGGGAGCTGTTTTTT. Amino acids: CAWSVLAGNTGELFF.

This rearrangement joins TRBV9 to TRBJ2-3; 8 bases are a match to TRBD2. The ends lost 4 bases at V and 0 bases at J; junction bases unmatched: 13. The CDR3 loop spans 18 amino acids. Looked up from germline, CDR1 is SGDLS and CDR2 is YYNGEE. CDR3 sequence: CASSLRVGVAGSTDTQYF. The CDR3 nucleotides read TGTGCCAGCAGCCTCCGGGTCGGTGTAGCGGGGAGCACAGATACGCAGTATTTT.

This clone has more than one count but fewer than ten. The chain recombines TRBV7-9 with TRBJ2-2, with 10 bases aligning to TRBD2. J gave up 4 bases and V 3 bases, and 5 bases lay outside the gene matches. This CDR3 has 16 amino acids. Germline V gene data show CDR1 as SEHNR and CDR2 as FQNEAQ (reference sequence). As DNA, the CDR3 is TGTGCCAGCAGCTTGGCTAGCGGGAGAGGCACCGGGGAGCTGTTTTTT. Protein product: CASSLASGRGTGELFF.